This paragraph covers one T cell receptor (beta chain) sequence. This clonotype appeared a few times. Its antigen is still unknown. No qualities accompany the bases; no much larger clone lies one base away. Libraries were built with 5' RACE. TCRdb names Illumina HiSeq 2000 as the instrument used. A universal primer binding site was added through template switching, and the final cDNA carried a unique molecular identifier so that TCR cDNA molecules could be counted accurately. Specific primers in the conserved constant-segment region were used to synthesize first-strand cDNA for TCR alpha and beta chains. To control for contamination, every cDNA library was double barcoded, receiving both a SMART-Mk sample barcode and Illumina barcodes. TruSeq adapter sequences and Illumina sample barcodes were added in two successive PCR steps. The TCR alpha and beta cDNA libraries were sequenced on the Illumina HiSeq platform using custom primers. The authors' analysis ran thus. Raw reads were processed with MiGEC to extract unique molecular identifiers, and MiXCR was used to determine CDR3 positions. For each individual, recombination models were inferred using an EM algorithm with the repgenHMM and IGoR tools. The analysis of shared clonotypes was done with the tcR package in R, with sharing normalized by the product of cloneset sizes. Out-of-frame nonproductive sequences were analyzed to study raw recombination free of thymic and clonal selection effects. TCRdb reprocessing: public reads trimmed at Q25 with fastp, clones called with MiXCR, in-frame beta chains kept. Rows with one shared CDR3 protein collapse into an entry with the most common genes and DNA. The V and J calls and clone size are TCRdb's, not the authors'. Across this sample there are about 660,000 distinct CDR3 sequences, with over 8.5% seen only once. The ten top clones hold 0.98% of the sample.

The data were obtained in a study of identical twins (dated by TCRdb to about 2016). About the full investigation: To test whether fetal clonotypes persist, the study used deep sequencing on TCR alpha and beta repertoires from monozygotic twins, unrelated adults of various ages, and cord blood. Replicate twin experiments were performed at different times using different library preparation protocols to rule out contamination. General findings and caveats noted by the study authors: In monozygotic twins, recombination models systematically underestimated out-of-frame TCR alpha sharing, but the models matched the sharing seen between unrelated individuals. Compared with coincidental sharing between unrelated individuals, an excess of low generation-probability sequences was observed among out-of-frame TCR alpha sequences shared between twins. Invariant T cells such as MAIT and iNKT could partly confound zero-insertion analyses, though diverse VJ usage argued against this for most clonotypes. In beta out-of-frame sequences, excess twin sharing was weaker, because having fewer shared sequences lowered the signal-to-noise ratio. Abundant cord blood beta clonotypes carried fewer insertions; young adult naive repertoires showed a weaker similar trend, while memory repertoires showed none. Because the same donors could not be followed over many years, conclusions were based on cross-sectional statistical analysis.

Every donor was a healthy Caucasian. The twin cohort consisted of three pairs of female monozygotic twins, all aged about 18 to 29 years. The RNA used for TCR libraries was isolated from peripheral blood mononuclear cells. V is reduced by 6 bases and J by 6 bases, leaving a spacing of 14 bases between them. The CDR3 runs 13 amino acids, cysteine and phenylalanine included. Solely the CDR3 DNA is kept, with 39 bases framed from the first base. From the germline V gene, CDR1 is MDHEN and CDR2 is SYDVKM. These data are also associated with another study on yellow fever vaccine responses in identical twins. As the second publication notes: The authors reported that the T cell response to vaccination in identical twins appeared partly convergent and partly personalized. Focusing on identical twins, the study followed the T cell clones that responded to the vaccine, and did so with precision.

The receptor chain draws on TRBV28 and TRBJ1-1; TRBD1 is perhaps the D gene, given 6 matching bases. The receptor was isolated from a woman under 30 in good health. Sequenced: PBMCs. The CDR3 protein is CASRETGRSEAFF. The sequenced DNA is TGTGCCAGCAGGGAGACAGGAAGGTCTGAAGCTTTCTTT.